The entry below describes one TCR beta chain. What this receptor recognizes is not known. Within one base of it there is no much larger clone, and no base qualities were kept. The cohort comprised several hundred healthy bone marrow donors. Cohort members were all nominally healthy when sampled, although unrecorded immune exposures were likely present. The donor tested CMV seropositive and was one of the 289 seropositive cohort members. A peripheral blood sample was provided by each donor, and peripheral blood mononuclear cells were used for TCR beta sequencing. The Qiagen DNeasy Blood Extraction Kit was used to extract genomic DNA from the blood cell samples. Spanning cysteine to phenylalanine, the CDR3 consists of 15 amino acids. Just CDR3 DNA is preserved here, 45 bases in frame from base 1. Relative to germline, V is missing 5 bases and J is missing 4 bases, with 7 bases of the junction outside any gene match. CDR1 and CDR2 are drawn from the germline V gene (reference sequence): LNHDA, SQIVND.

The record originates from a study of cytomegalovirus exposure and HLA in healthy donors (dated by TCRdb to about 2017). Background for the entire study: An earlier analysis of several hundred of the donors reported approximately 260 Gb of sequence data and 100 million to 120 million unique TCR beta sequences obtained from approximately 180 million T cells. An early release that covered several hundred HLA-typed donors contained approximately 300 gigabases of sequencing data and about 93 million unique TCR sequences. Of the 398 genotyped donors, over 70% fell in the genetic ancestry cluster associated with self-reported Caucasian donors. The study aimed to test whether signatures of past pathogen exposure could be identified by cataloging public T cell receptors. The study used immunosequencing to profile the T cell repertoires of more than 650 subjects and linked those repertoires to cytomegalovirus serostatus. Along with the roughly 610-subject first cohort, a separate validation cohort of 120 different subjects was used. To predict cytomegalovirus infection status, the study combined high-throughput TCR immunosequencing, statistical association of individual TCRs with disease status, and machine learning. To study patterns of TCR occurrence, a later analysis re-analyzed previously published TCR beta repertoires from several hundred donors and added high-resolution HLA genotyping. In the later analysis, no new phenotypic data were used to find candidate immune exposures; instead, reliance was placed on TCR beta sequences and their occurrence across donors. To decide whether each TCR beta V gene segment behaved as functional or pseudogenic, an earlier analysis of approximately 620 of the donors relied on high-throughput TCR beta sequencing. Donor age, sex, ethnicity and CMV serostatus were collected together with the repertoire data. Genome-wide SNP genotypes for about 65% of the 666 donors were used in a later genetic analysis, which treated that subset as a discovery cohort. All discovery cohort repertoires had been generated using a single sequencing platform. Class I and class II HLA loci were covered by the typing at four-digit resolution. The number of donors typed differed by locus, with roughly 629-640 for A, B, C, DRB1 and DQB1, around 560 for DQA1, 600 to 610 for DPA1, and about 450 for DPB1. Roughly 5 DR-DQ haplotypes were treated as single units for association and clustering because of strong linkage in the cohort. On average, about 240,000 unique TCR beta nucleotide sequences were sequenced per donor among more than 350 genotyped donors of the cohort, with 15% to 20% of those sequences being non-productive. Broad study findings and their caveats: According to a later analysis, parvovirus B19, influenza, CMV and Epstein-Barr virus appeared linked to several top co-occurrence clusters. The only immune exposure information available for the cohort was CMV serostatus. A later analysis associated around 16,000 TCR beta sequences with specific HLA alleles at a false discovery rate of 0.05. Sequencing depth was assumed to be roughly uniform across donors in the presence/absence analyses, though that assumption may not hold. In a later analysis, HLA-associated TCR beta chains were found to be more clonally expanded and to have lower generation probabilities than equally common non-associated chains. Because HLA typing was unavailable for some donors at each locus, only the typed subset was used in association tests. Compared with the roughly 720-donor mean, donors in an Asian-associated ancestry cluster had fewer N-insertions in productive TCRs, according to a later genetic analysis. An association between a missense DCLRE1C variant and V-gene and J-gene trimming of TCR beta chains was found in a later genetic analysis and replicated in an independent cohort. While some public TCRs were present in many individuals, most TCR sequences turned up only very rarely across donors. Three of the identified cytomegalovirus-associated TCR beta chains were confirmed in vitro to be specific for cytomegalovirus antigens. The 87-base-pair reads could not distinguish some IMGT-functional V segments, including TRBV6-2 and TRBV6-3, so those segments were excluded. A further reported finding was that TCR beta sequences accurately predicted the HLA-A and HLA-B alleles for most subjects in the first cohort. The classifier was reported to diagnose cytomegalovirus status with high specificity and sensitivity in both the original and validation cohorts. According to a later analysis, TCR association rates differed among HLA loci, with DRB1 alleles showing the most associated TCRs and HLA-C alleles showing the fewest. Around 16 rarely observed V segments, including chromosome 9 orphons, were excluded from the earlier analysis of some 590 of the donors because counts were too low. According to the authors, the approach could potentially be generalized to other disease states and immunological phenotypes. Strong co-occurrence of HLA alleles, especially DR and DQ, made assigning TCR associations to individual alleles difficult. According to a later analysis, most CMV-associated TCR beta chains appeared to be HLA-restricted, and the HLA associations seemed to be driven largely by CMV exposure. The study gave a list of 150 to 200 TCR beta chains associated with cytomegalovirus. The sequencing pipeline was judged likely to have produced a cluster of highly shared sequence variants as a technical artifact. Correlated functional status among segregating V segments might be attributable to linkage disequilibrium, but an unknown experimental factor could not be ruled out. The cohort was sequenced for TCR beta chains only, and without alpha or paired-chain data the features that could be detected were limited. An earlier analysis of approximately 500 of the donors showed that most TCR beta V segments appeared in productive rearrangements either about 90% or about 30% of the time, which broadly matched IMGT annotations.

Library preparation employed the immunoSEQ multiplex PCR assay. A mixture of 60 forward primers for TCR Vbeta segments and 13 reverse primers for TCR Jbeta segments was used in the multiplex PCR. The CDR3 region of rearranged TCR beta genes was amplified from genomic DNA with a multiplex PCR assay. Amplified TCR beta libraries were sequenced as 87-base-pair reads on the Illumina HiSeq System. Per the authors' processing: A later analysis tallied some 79 million unique TCR beta chains across the 700 or so repertoires, and approximately 12 million of those chains were shared by two or more donors. Raw reads were error-corrected and collapsed into unique sequences by a nearest-neighbor algorithm in which closely related sequences were merged to remove PCR and sequencing errors. To assign V, D and J gene segments, CDR3 sequences were aligned to IMGT reference sequences. Each retained sequence needed at least a six-nucleotide match to both a V gene segment and a J gene segment. Rearrangements were classified as productive when the CDR3 lacked stop codons and remained in frame with V and J, and all other rearrangements were classified as non-productive. CDR3 was defined according to IMGT convention as the region running from the second conserved V-encoded cysteine to the conserved J-encoded phenylalanine. In an earlier analysis of just under 600 of the donors, sequences lacking an unambiguous match to a single V gene segment were excluded. An earlier analysis of several hundred of the donors called V segments functional above 56.7% productive rearrangements and segregating when the between-donor standard deviation exceeded 5%. A statistical classification framework was developed to diagnose cytomegalovirus status using the catalog of TCR beta chain sequences. V and J gene assignment, in a later analysis, came from comparing TCR nucleotide sequences with IMGT/GENE-DB human TR gene sequences. In a later analysis, CDR3 sequences and most-parsimonious VDJ recombination scenarios were assigned using the TCRdist pipeline. A later analysis defined each TCR beta chain by its CDR3 amino acid sequence plus V-gene family, and excluded reads lacking a unique V-gene family. As a way to deal with suspected cross-contamination and a sequencing artifact, a later analysis dropped hundreds of nucleotide sequences that were highly shared and had low generation probability. For each public chain, a later analysis derived a clonal expansion index from normalized ranks of inferred template counts within each repertoire. In a later analysis, generation probabilities were computed using a VDJ recombination model fitted to out-of-frame rearrangements, and the results were checked against IGoR. In a later analysis, TCR-TCR, TCR-HLA and TCR-CMV co-occurrence was scored with hypergeometric tests, and a repertoire-size bias correction was applied to TCR pairs. False discovery rates were estimated in a later analysis by permuting HLA or CMV assignments 20 times. In a later analysis, co-occurring TCRs were grouped using DBSCAN, and TCRdist sequence similarity was added for clustering within HLA-allele-positive subsets. Repertoires with fewer than 30,000 or more than 120,000 public chains, plus five repertoires with anomalous nucleotide sharing, were excluded from co-occurrence clustering. Drawn from immuneACCESS, this table holds only the in-frame rearrangements with V and J called that TCRdb kept. Clones are partly lost; checked studies trace under half to an unresolved V gene and leave the rest unexplained. From that table come the V and J calls and clone size; the DNA was used to work out D and trimming. Counted in this sample were around 100,000 clones; about four fifths of them appeared once. The ten top clones hold 22% of the sample.

The sample comprised PBMCs. The sequence joins TRBV19 to TRBJ1-3; TRBD1 aligns with 8 central bases. The TCR comes from a man aged 25-40 years in good health and CMV-seropositive. The bases are TGTGCCAGTAGTCCGACGCGGACAGGGGGAAACACCATATATTTT. It translates as CASSPTRTGGNTIYF.